This is a list of T cell receptor beta chains from one sample in a study of OX40 agonist ivuxolimab in advanced cancers. Generated by immunoSEQ multiplex PCR, the TCRdb table keeps only in-frame clones and is missing some. The sample lists 35,000 to 40,000 clones; approximately 86% were seen once. Sequenced material: CD4+ or CD8+ T cells sorted from blood, taken in a trial of the OX40 agonist ivuxolimab. The receptor set was obtained from an adult with an advanced solid tumor such as melanoma, head and neck, liver or kidney cancer. Each CDR3 is given with its conserved first and last residue. D genes are given only for firm matches. Rows may omit the clone size; those that give it use once, few, many or a size class.

CDR3,DNA,length,size,D,V,J
CASSIGQGTGYGYTF,TGTGCCAGTAGTATCGGGCAGGGGACCGGCTATGGCTACACCTTC,15,few,NA,TRBV19,TRBJ1-2
CASTEGTGYGYTF,TGTGCCAGCACCGAGGGAACGGGATATGGCTACACCTTC,13,NA,NA,TRBV6-5,TRBJ1-2
CASSLAGTEETQYF,TGTGCCAGCAGTTTAGCGGGGACAGAAGAGACCCAGTACTTC,14,NA,NA,TRBV27,TRBJ2-5
CASSYSGHYEQYF,TGTGCCAGCAGTTACTCCGGCCACTACGAGCAGTACTTC,13,NA,NA,TRBV6-5,TRBJ2-7
CASSSRFASGPNPSYNEQFF,TGTGCCAGCAGCTCCCGCTTTGCTAGCGGGCCAAACCCTTCCTACAATGAGCAGTTCTTC,20,NA,TRBD2,TRBV7-7,TRBJ2-1
CASSFSGRFNGELFF,TGCGCCAGCAGCTTTAGTGGGAGATTTAACGGGGAGCTGTTTTTT,15,NA,NA,TRBV5-1,TRBJ2-2
CAIRGDITSGGPRSYEQYF,TGTGCCATCAGGGGAGATATTACAAGCGGAGGCCCTCGCTCCTACGAGCAGTACTTC,19,NA,NA,TRBV10-3,TRBJ2-7
CASSLKKASGAYEQYF,TGTGCCAGCAGCTTAAAGAAGGCTAGCGGCGCCTACGAGCAGTACTTC,16,NA,TRBD2,TRBV7-7,TRBJ2-7
CSVEQEGLGQPQHF,TGCAGCGTTGAACAGGAAGGGCTAGGACAGCCCCAGCATTTT,14,NA,NA,TRBV29-1,TRBJ1-5
CASSVLFQVDSYGYTF,TGTGCCAGCAGCGTATTATTTCAAGTAGACTCCTATGGCTACACCTTC,16,NA,NA,TRBV5-5,TRBJ1-2
CASSLEQGSDEQYF,TGTGCCAGCAGCTTGGAACAGGGTAGCGACGAGCAGTACTTC,14,NA,NA,TRBV5-8,TRBJ2-7
CASSMARSSYEQYF,TGTGCCAGTAGTATGGCTAGAAGCTCCTACGAGCAGTACTTC,14,NA,NA,TRBV19,TRBJ2-7
CASSFLKRPSRVGPSNQPQHF,TGTGCCAGCAGTTTTTTGAAGAGACCTTCTCGGGTGGGACCTAGCAATCAGCCCCAGCATTTT,21,NA,NA,TRBV28,TRBJ1-5
CATSRAYPGLRRGVTQYF,TGTGCCACCAGCAGAGCCTACCCGGGACTCAGAAGAGGTGTTACGCAGTATTTT,18,NA,NA,TRBV15,TRBJ2-3
CASSLGIQGTEAFF,TGTGCCAGCAGCTTAGGGATACAGGGAACTGAAGCTTTCTTT,14,NA,NA,TRBV11-2,TRBJ1-1
CASSTGHHFTDTQYF,TGCGCCAGTTCGACGGGACACCACTTCACAGATACGCAGTATTTT,15,NA,NA,TRBV10-1,TRBJ2-3
CASSIAGGPSEQFF,TGTGCCAGTAGTATAGCGGGAGGGCCGTCTGAGCAGTTCTTC,14,NA,TRBD2,TRBV19,TRBJ2-1
CASSPPVISSGREETQYF,TGCGCCAGCAGCCCGCCAGTAATATCTAGCGGGAGGGAAGAGACCCAGTACTTC,18,NA,TRBD2,TRBV5-1,TRBJ2-5
CASSLGDRKETQYF,TGTGCCAGCAGCTTGGGTGACCGGAAAGAGACCCAGTACTTC,14,NA,NA,TRBV7-9,TRBJ2-5
CASSYPGQSNTEAFF,TGTGCCAGCAGTTACCCGGGACAGTCGAACACTGAAGCTTTCTTT,15,NA,TRBD1,TRBV6-5,TRBJ1-1
CASAAGTGGYEQYF,TGTGCCAGTGCCGCCGGGACAGGGGGCTACGAGCAGTACTTC,14,once,TRBD1,TRBV19,TRBJ2-7
CASSRGRNGAAQYF,TGTGCCAGTAGTAGGGGCAGAAATGGGGCTGCGCAGTATTTT,14,NA,NA,TRBV19,TRBJ2-3
CSVHLGGGYTF,TGCAGCGTTCACTTGGGGGGCGGCTACACCTTC,11,NA,NA,TRBV29-1,TRBJ1-2
CASSYRQGSYNEQFF,TGTGCCAGCAGCTATCGACAGGGAAGCTACAATGAGCAGTTCTTC,15,few,TRBD1,TRBV14,TRBJ2-1
CASSVRREYEQFF,TGTGCCAGCAGTGTTCGCAGGGAGTATGAGCAGTTCTTC,13,NA,NA,TRBV6-4,TRBJ2-1
CASSSSQGDRYSNQPQHF,TGTGCCAGCAGCTCGTCACAGGGGGATCGTTATAGCAATCAGCCCCAGCATTTT,18,NA,TRBD1,TRBV5-8,TRBJ1-5
CASSKTTGGSGKAFF,TGTGCCAGCAGTAAGACGACAGGGGGCAGCGGAAAAGCTTTCTTT,15,NA,TRBD1,TRBV6-6,TRBJ1-1
CASSLVQETQYF,TGTGCCAGCAGCTTAGTCCAAGAGACCCAGTACTTC,12,NA,NA,TRBV7-7,TRBJ2-5
CAGSSATSNSPLHF,TGCGCCGGCAGCTCGGCCACCTCGAATTCACCCCTCCACTTT,14,NA,NA,TRBV5-1,TRBJ1-6
CASSTLSMGQPQHF,TGTGCCAGCAGCACCCTTAGTATGGGGCAGCCCCAGCATTTT,14,few,NA,TRBV6-5,TRBJ1-5
CAWRTAGGPGTQYF,TGTGCCTGGAGGACAGCGGGAGGGCCGGGTACGCAGTATTTT,14,NA,TRBD2,TRBV30,TRBJ2-3
CASSVTGPDTQYF,TGTGCCAGCAGCGTAACGGGACCGGATACGCAGTATTTT,13,NA,NA,TRBV9,TRBJ2-3
CASSFSKTEAFF,TGTGCCAGCAGCTTCTCTAAAACTGAAGCTTTCTTT,12,NA,NA,TRBV7-9,TRBJ1-1
CASTHDRQVQETQYF,TGTGCCAGCACCCACGACCGACAGGTCCAAGAGACCCAGTACTTC,15,NA,NA,TRBV7-8,TRBJ2-5
CASTQGSSDRPQHF,TGTGCCAGCACCCAGGGGTCTTCTGATCGGCCCCAGCATTTT,14,NA,NA,TRBV6-1,TRBJ1-5
CASSRGLRTGDEKLFF,TGTGCCAGCAGCCGAGGTTTAAGGACAGGGGATGAAAAACTGTTTTTT,16,NA,TRBD1,TRBV5-5,TRBJ1-4
CASSEAWTGGDSPLHF,TGTGCCAGCAGTGAAGCCTGGACAGGGGGGGATTCACCCCTCCACTTT,16,few,TRBD1,TRBV6-1,TRBJ1-6
CASSAFQLGEQFF,TGTGCCAGCAGTGCTTTCCAACTGGGTGAGCAGTTCTTC,13,few,NA,TRBV2,TRBJ2-1
CASSLDQGYYEQYF,TGTGCCAGCAGCTTGGACCAGGGTTACTACGAGCAGTACTTC,14,NA,NA,TRBV5-4,TRBJ2-7
CASSLDVSAEQFF,TGTGCCAGCAGCTTAGATGTGAGCGCCGAGCAGTTCTTC,13,NA,NA,TRBV11-2,TRBJ2-1
CASSRVTSSYNSPLHF,TGTGCCAGCAGTAGGGTGACGAGCTCCTATAATTCACCCCTCCACTTT,16,NA,NA,TRBV6-6,TRBJ1-6
CASSFSGRGRSTDTQYF,TGTGCCAGCAGCTTTAGCGGGAGAGGGCGAAGCACAGATACGCAGTATTTT,17,once,TRBD2,TRBV7-8,TRBJ2-3
CASSLEGTRGYTF,TGTGCCAGCAGCTTAGAAGGGACGCGTGGCTACACCTTC,13,NA,NA,TRBV5-8,TRBJ1-2
CASSPLAGGILDEQFF,TGTGCCAGCTCACCACTAGCGGGGGGCATTCTGGATGAGCAGTTCTTC,16,NA,TRBD2,TRBV18,TRBJ2-1
CASSYSITGEREQYF,TGTGCCAGCAGTTACTCGATTACGGGGGAACGGGAGCAGTACTTC,15,NA,NA,TRBV6-5,TRBJ2-5
CASSSPGGPYEQYF,TGTGCCAGCAGTAGCCCAGGGGGGCCCTACGAGCAGTACTTC,14,NA,NA,TRBV28,TRBJ2-7
CASSERGSQGFADTQYF,TGTGCCAGCAGTGAAAGGGGCTCCCAGGGTTTTGCAGATACGCAGTATTTT,17,NA,NA,TRBV6-1,TRBJ2-3
CASSDAVGYPLSYEHYF,TGCGCCAGCAGTGACGCAGTCGGCTATCCTTTATCCTACGAGCATTACTTC,17,NA,NA,TRBV10-2,TRBJ2-7
CASSEWTSGEQFF,TGTGCCAGCAGTGAATGGACTAGCGGAGAGCAGTTCTTC,13,NA,TRBD2,TRBV25-1,TRBJ2-1
CASSPEGGANQPQHF,TGTGCCAGCAGCCCTGAGGGGGGCGCTAACCAGCCCCAGCATTTT,15,once,NA,TRBV7-2,TRBJ1-5
CASNLLAGGNEQFF,TGCGCCAGCAATCTATTAGCGGGAGGAAATGAGCAGTTCTTC,14,NA,TRBD2,TRBV5-1,TRBJ2-1
CASSQLTGDEQFF,TGCGCCAGCAGTCAACTGACAGGGGATGAGCAGTTCTTC,13,NA,TRBD1,TRBV23-1,TRBJ2-1
CASSTQMNTEAFF,TGTGCCAGCAGCACACAAATGAACACTGAAGCTTTCTTT,13,NA,NA,TRBV6-1,TRBJ1-1
CASSFSGELFF,TGCGCCAGCAGCTTTTCAGGGGAGCTGTTTTTT,11,once,NA,TRBV5-1,TRBJ2-2
CASRGQMNTEAFF,TGTGCCAGCAGAGGACAAATGAACACTGAAGCTTTCTTT,13,NA,NA,TRBV6-1,TRBJ1-1
CASSTSGSETQYF,TGTGCCAGCAGCACTAGCGGGAGTGAGACCCAGTACTTC,13,NA,TRBD2,TRBV2,TRBJ2-5
CASSLAGDYEQFF,TGTGCCAGCAGTTTAGCGGGAGATTATGAGCAGTTCTTC,13,NA,TRBD2,TRBV6-6,TRBJ2-1
CSVDLAGGPREEQFF,TGCAGCGTTGATTTGGCGGGAGGGCCTAGGGAGGAGCAGTTCTTC,15,NA,TRBD2,TRBV29-1,TRBJ2-1
CASSLGARDRDQPQHF,TGTGCCAGCAGTCTTGGCGCCCGGGACAGGGATCAGCCCCAGCATTTT,16,NA,TRBD1,TRBV9,TRBJ1-5